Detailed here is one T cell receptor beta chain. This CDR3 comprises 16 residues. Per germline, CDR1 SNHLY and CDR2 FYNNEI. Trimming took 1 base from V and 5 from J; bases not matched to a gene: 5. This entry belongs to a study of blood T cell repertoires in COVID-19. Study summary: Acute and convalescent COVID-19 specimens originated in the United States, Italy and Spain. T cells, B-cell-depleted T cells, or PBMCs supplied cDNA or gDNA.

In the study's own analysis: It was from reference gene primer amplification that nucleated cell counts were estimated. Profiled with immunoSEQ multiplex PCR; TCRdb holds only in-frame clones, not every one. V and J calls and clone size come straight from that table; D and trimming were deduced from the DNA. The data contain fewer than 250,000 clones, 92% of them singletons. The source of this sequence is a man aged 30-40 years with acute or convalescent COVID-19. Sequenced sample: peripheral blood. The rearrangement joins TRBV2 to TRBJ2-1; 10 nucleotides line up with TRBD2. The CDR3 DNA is TGTGCCAGCAGTGAAGTGGGGACTAGCGTCAACAATGAGCAGTTCTTC. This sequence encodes CASSEVGTSVNNEQFF.